This TCR beta chain was profiled in a study of T cell changes during pregnancy in multiple sclerosis. The CDR3 is 15 amino acids. Germline-derived CDR1 and CDR2 are LNHDA and SQIVND (reference sequence). V lost 6 bases to trimming and J lost 2 bases, with 17 bases between them. Data came from immunoSEQ multiplex PCR; TCRdb stores just in-frame clones and leaves some out. The sample shows fewer than 35,000 clones, roughly 89% of them seen only once. This clone was found a few times. This specimen consisted of CD4+ T cells from peripheral blood mononuclear cells, obtained in the third trimester of pregnancy. The origin of this receptor is a female donor in good health, enrolled as a control in a pregnancy study. The chain uses TRBV19 and TRBJ2-7, with D perhaps TRBD2 (6 bases). The CDR3 reads CASSLAGRGAYEQYF. CDR3 nucleotides: TGTGCCAGTAGCCTGGCGGGAAGGGGAGCCTACGAGCAGTACTTC.